Below are 10 T cell receptor beta chains sequenced from a single sample in a study of blood T cells in healthy people across ages. Sample-barcoded 5' priming and a J-beta primer mix drove a second PCR of 7 to 11 cycles. TCRdb used MiXCR to reprocess the 5' RACE reads, holding one entry per CDR3 protein. The table records hundreds of thousands of distinct CDR3 sequences, about a third of them present only once. The sequenced sample was blood. These receptors all come from a woman aged 80 or over in good health.

In its sample, this clonotype was seen a few times. The V call is TRBV3-1, the J call TRBJ2-1; D perhaps matches TRBD2 (5 bases). Germline V gene data show CDR1 as LGHDT and CDR2 as YNNKEL (reference sequence). V was clipped by 4 bases and J by 10 bases, with 14 bases between them. This CDR3 region has 13 residues. This CDR3 is CASSPQRTYEQFF. The DNA for the CDR3 is TGTGCCAGCAGCCCCCAGAGGACTTACGAGCAGTTCTTC.

This clonotype was seen many times. The chain uses TRBV7-2 and TRBJ1-2; the D gene is possibly TRBD1 (5 bases). The CDR3 length is 17 residues. V was pared by 0 bases and J by 2 bases, with 16 bases between. Germline V gene sequence: CDR1 SGHTA, CDR2 FQGNSA. The CDR3 protein is CASSLARGGTDNYGYTF. In DNA, the CDR3 is TGTGCCAGCAGCTTAGCCCGGGGGGGAACGGACAACTATGGCTACACCTTC.

This clonotype was seen ten or more times. The V gene is TRBV4-2, the J gene TRBJ1-5; D is undetermined. The germline V gene has CDR1 LGHNA and CDR2 YNFKEQ. There are 16 residues in the CDR3. The V end was cut by 0 bases, the J end by 0 bases, with 9 bases between. The CDR3 reads CASSQDPADSNQPQHF. For the CDR3, the DNA is TGTGCCAGCAGCCAAGATCCCGCGGATAGCAATCAGCCCCAGCATTTT.

This clonotype has ten or more counts. This sequence joins TRBV7-9 and TRBJ1-1, with 7 bases that match TRBD1. The CDR3 is 14 amino acids. Per germline, CDR1 SEHNR and CDR2 FQNEAQ (reference sequence). V dropped 5 bases and J dropped 3; count of bases not matched to a gene: 6. The CDR3 is CASSNDRAYTEAFF. DNA of the CDR3: TGTGCCAGCAGCAATGACAGGGCGTACACTGAAGCTTTCTTT.

Ten or more counts support this clonotype. The chain joins TRBV20-1 to TRBJ2-1; 9 positions match TRBD2. CDR1 is DFQATT and CDR2 is SNEGSKA in the germline V gene (reference sequence). The V gene end was trimmed by 4 bases and the J gene end by 8 bases; junction bases not matched to a gene: 12. The CDR3 runs to 15 residues. CDR3 loop: CSAIPRERGADEQFF. DNA of the CDR3: TGCAGTGCTATTCCTCGGGAGCGGGGGGCCGATGAGCAGTTCTTC.

The V call is TRBV19, the J call TRBJ2-5, with 7 bases lining up with TRBD1. After removal of 7 bases from V and 2 bases from J, the junction contained 10 bases not matched to a gene. Per germline, CDR1 LNHDA and CDR2 SQIVND (reference sequence). CDR3 length equals 15 residues. The CDR3 DNA sequence: TGTGCCAGTAACGGACGGACAGGCGGTCAAGAGACCCAGTACTTC. Translation: CASNGRTGGQETQYF.

The chain combines TRBV12-3 or TRBV12-4 with TRBJ2-5, with TRBD1 identical over 8 bases. TRBJ2-7 matches the DNA end more closely, so the J call is doubtful. CDR3 length equals 15 residues. The CDR3 DNA is TGTGCCAGCAGTCTCCAGGGGGCGGTCTTGTACGAGCAGTACTTC. This translates into CASSLQGAVLYEQYF.

This clonotype occurred many times. The rearrangement uses TRBV2 and TRBJ2-5, with 11 bases lining up with TRBD2. With 8 bases clipped from V and 4 bases from J, the junction kept 6 bases outside the gene matches. From germline, CDR1 is SNHLY and CDR2 FYNNEI. This CDR3 spans 14 amino acids. The CDR3 DNA reads TGTGCCAGCCGACTAGCGGGGCCACGAGAGACCCAGTACTTC. Residues: CASRLAGPRETQYF.

V gene TRBV20-1 combines with J gene TRBJ2-1; D may be TRBD1 (6 bases). V lost 3 bases to trimming and J lost 8 bases, with 20 bases between them. The CDR3 loop spans 15 amino acids. The germline gives CDR1 DFQATT, CDR2 SNEGSKA (reference sequence). The CDR3 DNA follows: TGCAGTGCTAGGCCTGTGGTAGGGGGTTGGGATGAGCAGTTCTTC. Its translation is CSARPVVGGWDEQFF.

This clonotype was picked up many times. The chain joins TRBV28 to TRBJ2-1; the D gene could be TRBD1 or TRBD2 (5 bases each). This CDR3 has 16 residues. The germline V and J ends were trimmed by 6 bases and 10 bases, with 25 bases remaining between them. Germline V gives CDR1 MDHEN, CDR2 SYDVKM. The CDR3 nucleotides read TGTGCCAGCAGACTGGCTTTGGGGGTAGCGTCCTCCGAGCAGTTCTTC. Protein product: CASRLALGVASSEQFF.